This passage covers 26 T cell receptor beta chains from one sample sequenced in a study of a mutant IDH1 vaccine in newly diagnosed glioma. Here immunoSEQ multiplex PCR was the method, and the copy in TCRdb shows in-frame clones only, minus some. Of around 25,000 clones listed, 65% to 80% are singletons. Their specific antigens are unknown. Indicated time point: week 5, during vaccination. Each dose delivered 300 ug of mutant IDH1 20-mer peptide subcutaneously with imiquimod. The sample in question was PBMCs, obtained from a glioma patient whose treatment included an IDH1 peptide vaccine. The receptors here all came from a man aged 35-49 years with glioma. Some clones in this sample may be carry-over from other donors' samples.

Concerning this clone itself: A junction end diverges from the germline sequence, so it may reflect a read error. The rearrangement uses TRBV4-1 and TRBJ2-1; D is ambiguous. The CDR3 sequence is 11 residues long. CDR1 is MGHRA, CDR2 YSYEKL, per germline. The CDR3 bases are TGCGCCAGCAGCGGTGTAAATGGGCAGTTCTTC. Its translation is CASSGVNGQFF.

This clone was counted a few times. The rearrangement links TRBV5-6 to TRBJ1-2; TRBD1 agrees at 11 bases. The CDR3 is made up of 14 amino acids. V shed 4 bases, J shed 3 bases, and the junction held 2 bases outside the gene matches. The germline V gene has CDR1 SGHDT and CDR2 YYEEEE. The DNA for the CDR3 is TGTGCCAGCAGCGTGGGACAGGGGGACTATGGCTACACCTTC. Translating gives CASSVGQGDYGYTF.

The chain carries TRBV6-4 and TRBJ2-2, with TRBD2 matching 7 bases. The CDR3 covers 13 residues. V lost 5 bases to trimming and J lost 3 bases; unmatched junction nucleotides: 0. Per germline, CDR1 MRHNA and CDR2 SNTAGT. The CDR3 bases are TGTGCCAGCAGTAGCGGGGACACCGGGGAGCTGTTTTTT. This codes for CASSSGDTGELFF.

The V and J genes are TRBV4-1 and TRBJ2-7, with 7 bases that match TRBD1. J lost 2 bases, V lost 4 bases, and 14 bases had no gene match. Germline V CDR1 and CDR2: MGHRA, YSYEKL. The CDR3 runs to 17 residues. CDR3 amino acids: CASSRLPTGQSTYEQYF. In DNA form, the CDR3 reads TGCGCCAGCAGCCGCTTGCCGACAGGGCAATCTACCTACGAGCAGTACTTC.

This clone was picked up a small number of times. The chain combines TRBV19 with TRBJ1-5; D might be TRBD1 (5 bases). Germline V CDR1 and CDR2: LNHDA, SQIVND (reference sequence). V shed 2 bases and J shed 6 bases, with 11 bases lying between them. CDR3 length equals 14 residues. The CDR3 DNA reads TGTGCCAGTAGTATATGGGGGTTTTCTCAGCCCCAGCATTTT. This gives the protein CASSIWGFSQPQHF. Combining the CDR3 with reference TRBV19 and TRBJ1-5 gives the whole variable domain DGGITQSPKYLFRKEGQNVTLSCEQNLNHDAMYWYRQDPGQGLRLIYYSQIVNDFQKGDIAEGYSVSREKKESFPLTVTSAQKNPTAFYLCASSIWGFSQPQHFGDGTRLSIL.

The chain couples TRBV27 to TRBJ1-4; TRBD1 might be the D (5 bases). Germline V CDR1 and CDR2: MNHEY, SMNVEV (reference sequence). The CDR3 sequence is 13 residues long. Trimming removed 9 bases from V and 3 bases from J, with 11 bases in between. Written as DNA, the CDR3 is TGTGCCAGTTCCAGGGTCGCTAATGAAAAACTGTTTTTT. It translates to CASSRVANEKLFF. Based on the CDR3 plus reference TRBV27 and TRBJ1-4, the full variable domain is EAQVTQNPRYLITVTGKKLTVTCSQNMNHEYMSWYRQDPGLGLRQIYYSMNVEVTDKGDVPEGYKVSRKEKRNFPLILESPSPNQTSLYFCASSRVANEKLFFGSGTQLSVL.

The chain recombines TRBV7-2 with TRBJ2-1; possible D gene TRBD2, 5 bases. The V gene lost 3 bases and the J gene lost 9 bases, with 12 bases spanning the gap. Germline assignment: CDR1 SGHTA and CDR2 FQGNSA. The CDR3 extends over 13 amino acids. As DNA, the CDR3 is TGTGCCAGCAGCTTCCGGACTTCCCGTGAGCAGTTCTTC. Protein sequence: CASSFRTSREQFF.

V gene TRBV30 combines with J gene TRBJ1-2, with no clear D. Trimming pared 1 base from V and 3 bases from J, leaving 9 bases between. Germline V gives CDR1 GTSNPN, CDR2 SVGIG (reference sequence). There are 13 residues in the CDR3. Here the CDR3 reads CAWSAPLDYGYTF. The CDR3 DNA sequence: TGTGCCTGGAGTGCCCCACTGGACTATGGCTACACCTTC.

The chain combines TRBV7-9 with TRBJ2-3; maybe TRBD2 (5 bases). CDR3 length: 15 amino acids. V was clipped by 3 bases and J by 1 base, with 11 bases between them. Germline V lookup: CDR1 SEHNR, CDR2 FQNEAQ (reference sequence). CDR3 in DNA: TGTGCCAGCAGCTTCGGACGGGGAGGCACAGATACGCAGTATTTT. It encodes CASSFGRGGTDTQYF.

V and J are TRBV19 and TRBJ1-1, with D maybe TRBD1 (5 bases). The CDR3 runs to 15 residues. The germline gives CDR1 LNHDA, CDR2 SQIVND (reference sequence). With 6 bases removed from V and 3 bases from J, the gap between germline ends came to 17 bases. CDR3 loop: CASRSAGGTDTEAFF. The CDR3 region has the DNA TGTGCCAGTAGATCCGCCGGGGGAACTGACACTGAAGCTTTCTTT.

Details on this clone: An end of the junction does not agree with germline; a read error may underlie this. The chain carries TRBV7-7 and TRBJ2-1; TRBD1 agrees at 7 bases. The CDR3 sequence is 13 residues long. The germline gives CDR1 SSHAT, CDR2 FNYEAQ (reference sequence). CDR3 coding DNA: TGTGCTAGCAGCGCCAGACAGGGCAATGAGCAGTTCTTC. It specifies CASSARQGNEQFF.

The gene calls are TRBV6-5 and TRBJ1-5; no clear D. The ends were cut back, 5 bases at V and 5 bases at J, with 7 bases in the middle. Germline V gives CDR1 MNHEY, CDR2 SVGAGI. The CDR3 length is 12 residues. The CDR3 reads CASSTGDQPQHF. Here the CDR3 DNA reads TGTGCCAGCAGTACCGGAGATCAGCCCCAGCATTTT.

This chain uses TRBV30 with TRBJ2-5; D is possibly TRBD1 (5 bases). Trimming stripped 0 bases from V and 2 bases from J, with 22 bases between. The CDR3 runs to 18 residues. The germline CDR1 and CDR2 sequences are GTSNPN and SVGIG (reference sequence). CDR3 amino acids: CAWSVFEQGKKVQETQYF. For the CDR3, the DNA is TGTGCCTGGAGTGTATTTGAGCAGGGCAAGAAGGTGCAAGAGACCCAGTACTTC.

The V gene is TRBV19, the J gene TRBJ1-6; 7 nucleotides line up with TRBD1. This CDR3 has 17 amino acids. CDR1 and CDR2 from the germline V gene are LNHDA and SQIVND (reference sequence). Trimming cost V 8 bases and J 7 bases; bases outside gene matches: 17. The CDR3 DNA reads as TGTGCCAGTTTCTTGACAGGGTGGGATCGTTGCAATTCACCCCTCCACTTT. This sequence encodes CASFLTGWDRCNSPLHF.

The chain combines TRBV15 with TRBJ1-1; the match to TRBD1 covers 7 bases. Looked up from germline, CDR1 is LNHNV and CDR2 is YYDKDF (reference sequence). The CDR3 runs 16 residues. J lost 4 bases, V lost 3 bases, and 11 bases had no gene match. CDR3 loop: CATSSGLATGATEAFF. In DNA, the CDR3 is TGTGCCACCAGCAGCGGACTAGCAACAGGGGCCACTGAAGCTTTCTTT.

The chain links TRBV7-8 to TRBJ1-4; TRBD1 matches at 9 bases. The CDR3 loop spans 20 amino acids. CDR1 and CDR2 (germline): SGHVS, FQNEAQ. J lost 1 base, V lost 6 bases, and 18 bases had no gene match. CDR3 protein: CASSFFWTGELAGTNEKLFF. The CDR3, as DNA: TGTGCCAGCAGTTTTTTCTGGACAGGGGAATTAGCGGGAACTAATGAAAAACTGTTTTTT.

The rearrangement links TRBV2 to TRBJ2-3, with D perhaps matching TRBD1 (6 bases). CDR3 length equals 15 residues. The germline CDR1 and CDR2 sequences are SNHLY and FYNNEI. Trimming took off 6 bases at V and 2 bases at J, with 15 bases between the two ends. The CDR3 loop is CASRSRGDFTDTQYF. In DNA, the CDR3 is TGTGCCAGCAGAAGCAGGGGAGACTTCACAGATACGCAGTATTTT.

This clone was counted between two and nine times. This sequence joins TRBV7-9 and TRBJ1-4; 9 nucleotides align to TRBD1. Germline CDR1 and CDR2: SEHNR and FQNEAQ (reference sequence). The junction had 10 bases not matched to a gene; V was cut back by 4 bases and J by 7 bases. The CDR3 has 16 amino acids. The CDR3 DNA reads TGTGCCAGCAGCTCCCCACAGGGGGCGGGAGGTGAAAAACTGTTTTTT. Residues: CASSSPQGAGGEKLFF.

The V and J genes are TRBV9 and TRBJ1-1; TRBD1 might be the D (6 bases). The CDR3 is made up of 13 amino acids. V lost 2 bases and J lost 5, with 10 bases in between. Germline values: CDR1 SGDLS, CDR2 YYNGEE. The CDR3 loop reads CASSVKGGTEAFF. Written as DNA, the CDR3 is TGTGCCAGCAGCGTCAAGGGGGGGACTGAAGCTTTCTTT. Looking up the rest from reference TRBV9 and TRBJ1-1 gives the full variable domain: DSGVTQTPKHLITATGQRVTLRCSPRSGDLSVYWYQQSLDQGLQFLIQYYNGEERAKGNILERFSAQQFPDLHSELNLSSLELGDSALYFCASSVKGGTEAFFGQGTRLTVV.

The chain employs TRBV18 and TRBJ2-2; D is undetermined. Trimming pared 2 bases from V and 4 bases from J, leaving 11 bases between. The CDR3 totals 15 residues. CDR1 and CDR2 from the germline V gene are KGHSH and LQKENI. Here the CDR3 DNA reads TGTGCCAGCTCACCAGAAAGGACGGGCACCGGGGAGCTGTTTTTT. It translates to CASSPERTGTGELFF.

The sample holds a few counts of this clone. This rearrangement joins TRBV10-1 to TRBJ1-1; D gene uncertain. Germline-derived CDR1 and CDR2 are WNHNN and SYGVQD (reference sequence). The CDR3 loop spans 16 amino acids. V was cut by 3 bases and J by 1 base, with 15 bases left in between. CDR3 DNA sequence: TGCGCCAGCAGTGAACGGCCCGGACCATCGAACACTGAAGCTTTCTTT. Translated: CASSERPGPSNTEAFF.

The chain employs TRBV6-1 and TRBJ2-1; D is ambiguous. V lost 4 bases and J 5 bases, leaving 9 bases between the germline ends. The germline V gene has CDR1 MNHNS and CDR2 SASEGT. The CDR3 is 13 residues long. The CDR3 DNA reads as TGTGCCAGCAGTGTCTTTAGGGACAATGAGCAGTTCTTC. This sequence encodes CASSVFRDNEQFF.

The rearrangement joins TRBV18 to TRBJ2-7; TRBD2 matches at 7 bases. CDR1 is KGHSH and CDR2 is LQKENI in the germline V gene. The CDR3 is 18 residues long. Losses at the gene ends were 2 bases for V and 4 bases for J; bases not matched to a gene: 17. The CDR3 region is CASSPGPALREGFYEQYF. The CDR3 DNA follows: TGTGCCAGCTCACCAGGTCCCGCCTTGAGGGAGGGGTTTTACGAGCAGTACTTC.

This clone was seen just once. The chain couples TRBV5-1 to TRBJ1-2, with a weak D call TRBD1 (5 bases). This CDR3 contains 15 residues. Looked up from germline, CDR1 is SGHRS and CDR2 is YFSETQ. V gave up 0 bases and J gave up 5 bases, with 14 bases separating them. CDR3 sequence reads: CASSLDQGVNYGYTF. CDR3 nucleotides: TGCGCCAGCAGCTTGGACCAGGGAGTTAATTATGGCTACACCTTC.

The chain combines TRBV6-5 with TRBJ1-2; D gene uncertain. Trimming pared 2 bases from V and 5 bases from J, leaving 15 bases between. Germline CDR1 is MNHEY and CDR2 is SVGAGI. The CDR3 has 15 amino acids. The CDR3, as DNA: TGTGCCAGCAGTTACGGGCCTGGAGGGAGGTATGGCTACACCTTC. Translation: CASSYGPGGRYGYTF.

The chain couples TRBV19 to TRBJ2-1; D could derive from TRBD1 or TRBD2 (5 bases each). Per the germline V gene, CDR1 is LNHDA and CDR2 is SQIVND (reference sequence). CDR3 size: 14 residues. The V and J ends lost 5 bases and 5 bases respectively, with 13 bases between them. The CDR3 DNA reads TGTGCCAGTAGTCTCGGGACCCATAACAATGAGCAGTTCTTC. It translates to CASSLGTHNNEQFF. Full variable domain (missing parts from reference TRBV19 and TRBJ2-1): DGGITQSPKYLFRKEGQNVTLSCEQNLNHDAMYWYRQDPGQGLRLIYYSQIVNDFQKGDIAEGYSVSREKKESFPLTVTSAQKNPTAFYLCASSLGTHNNEQFFGPGTRLTVL.